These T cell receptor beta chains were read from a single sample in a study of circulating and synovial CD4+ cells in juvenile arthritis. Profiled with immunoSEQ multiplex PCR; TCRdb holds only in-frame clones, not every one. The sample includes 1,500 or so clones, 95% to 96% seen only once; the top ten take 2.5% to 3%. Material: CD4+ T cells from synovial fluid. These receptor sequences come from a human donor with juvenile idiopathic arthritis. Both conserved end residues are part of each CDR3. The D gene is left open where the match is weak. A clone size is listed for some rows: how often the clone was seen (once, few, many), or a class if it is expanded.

CASSPRLTDHEQFF	TGCGCCAGCAGCCCCAGACTCACCGATCATGAGCAGTTCTTC	TRBJ2-1	NA	TRBV4-1	NA
CASSDTGTGVEQYF	TGCGCCAGCAGTGACACCGGGACAGGGGTCGAGCAGTACTTC	TRBJ2-7	TRBD1	TRBV10-1	NA
CAWTVQLGATSGDNEQFF	TGTGCCTGGACTGTACAATTAGGGGCAACTAGCGGGGACAATGAGCAGTTCTTC	TRBJ2-1	TRBD2	TRBV30	once
CASGPGGHTEAFF	TGCGCCAGCGGCCCCGGGGGACACACTGAAGCTTTCTTT	TRBJ1-1	NA	TRBV5-1	NA
CASTPEDRVYEQFF	TGTGCCAGCACCCCCGAGGACAGGGTTTATGAGCAGTTCTTC	TRBJ2-1	TRBD1	TRBV6-1	NA
CASSLSPGGWNEQFF	TGTGCCAGCAGTTTATCCCCAGGGGGATGGAATGAGCAGTTCTTC	TRBJ2-1	TRBD1	TRBV28	NA
CASSGGTYRGDEQFF	TGTGCCAGCAGCGGCGGGACTTACAGAGGTGATGAGCAGTTCTTC	TRBJ2-1	NA	TRBV5-6	NA
CASSITGDGDNYGYTF	TGTGCCAGTAGTATTACAGGCGATGGAGATAACTATGGCTACACCTTC	TRBJ1-2	NA	TRBV19	NA
CASSGRLPVYEQYF	TGTGCCAGCAGCGGCAGACTACCAGTCTACGAGCAGTACTTC	TRBJ2-7	NA	TRBV7-2	NA
CASSFRDRGLYGYTF	TGTGCCAGCAGCTTCCGGGACAGGGGTCTTTATGGCTACACCTTC	TRBJ1-2	TRBD1	TRBV7-2	NA
CASSRSGGRTEAFF	TGTGCCAGTAGTCGTTCAGGGGGCAGAACTGAAGCTTTCTTT	TRBJ1-1	TRBD1	TRBV19	NA
CASKASGSIAYNEQFF	TGTGCCAGTAAAGCTAGCGGGAGTATCGCCTACAATGAGCAGTTCTTC	TRBJ2-1	TRBD2	TRBV19	NA
CASSPRGLVNTEAFF	TGCGCCAGCAGCCCAAGGGGGCTAGTGAACACTGAAGCTTTCTTT	TRBJ1-1	TRBD1	TRBV5-1	NA
CASSSRSGTSGRDEQFF	TGTGCCAGCAGCTCGAGGTCGGGGACTAGCGGGAGAGATGAGCAGTTCTTC	TRBJ2-1	TRBD2	TRBV5-6	NA
CAGGSEQYF	TGTGCCGGAGGGAGCGAGCAGTACTTC	TRBJ2-7	NA	TRBV6-1	NA
CASSLDGLAGADTQYF	TGCGCCAGCAGCTTGGACGGACTAGCGGGTGCAGATACGCAGTATTTT	TRBJ2-3	TRBD2	TRBV5-1	NA
CASSPLGLLRSNEQFF	TGTGCCAGCAGTCCGTTGGGACTATTGAGGAGTAATGAGCAGTTCTTC	TRBJ2-1	TRBD2	TRBV5-8	once
CASSSGFGGLGGANVLTF	TGTGCCAGCAGCTCGGGGTTCGGGGGGCTTGGTGGGGCTAACGTCCTGACTTTC	TRBJ2-6	NA	TRBV11-2	NA
CASRGQGLSEAFF	TGTGCCAGTAGAGGACAGGGGTTGTCTGAAGCTTTCTTT	TRBJ1-1	TRBD1	TRBV19	NA
CASSEDGTGTATQYF	TGTGCCAGCAGTGAAGACGGGACAGGGACGGCGACCCAGTACTTC	TRBJ2-5	TRBD1	TRBV2	NA
CAISEQLAGAGNEQFF	TGTGCCATCAGTGAACAACTAGCGGGAGCTGGCAATGAGCAGTTCTTC	TRBJ2-1	TRBD2	TRBV10-3	NA
CASKRGGTEAFF	TGTGCCAGCAAAAGAGGGGGCACTGAAGCTTTCTTT	TRBJ1-1	NA	TRBV6-1	NA
CASSLETSDPYF	TGTGCCAGCAGCTTGGAGACCTCCGATCCGTACTTC	TRBJ2-7	NA	TRBV7-9	NA
CSVGFAAASTDTQYF	TGCAGCGTTGGTTTCGCAGCGGCTAGCACAGATACGCAGTATTTT	TRBJ2-3	NA	TRBV29-1	NA
CASSMLSGRQETQYF	TGTGCCAGTAGTATGTTGAGCGGGAGACAAGAGACCCAGTACTTC	TRBJ2-5	TRBD2	TRBV19	NA
CASSISHLNKGETSGRAYEQYF	TGTGCCAGCAGTATCTCACATCTTAACAAGGGGGAGACTAGCGGGAGGGCTTACGAGCAGTACTTC	TRBJ2-7	NA	TRBV21-1	once
CASSPRGRVGEEQFF	TGTGCCAGCAGTCCCCGCGGGAGGGTGGGGGAGGAGCAGTTCTTC	TRBJ2-1	TRBD2	TRBV28	NA
CASSEIAGGPARGYGYTF	TGTGCCAGCAGCGAGATCGCCGGGGGGCCCGCCCGTGGCTATGGCTACACCTTC	TRBJ1-2	NA	TRBV5-5	NA
CASSPTSANSYEQYF	TGCGCCAGCAGCCCAACTAGCGCTAACTCCTACGAGCAGTACTTC	TRBJ2-7	TRBD2	TRBV4-1	once
CASSHRGNIWGAFF	TGCGCCAGCAGCCACAGGGGGAACATATGGGGAGCTTTCTTT	TRBJ1-1	TRBD1	TRBV10-2	NA
CASSLGTGIHEQYF	TGTGCCAGCAGCCTCGGGACAGGGATCCACGAGCAGTACTTC	TRBJ2-7	TRBD1	TRBV4-2	once
CASSSGREWDIQYF	TGTGCCAGCAGCTCAGGGAGGGAGTGGGACATTCAGTACTTC	TRBJ2-4	TRBD2	TRBV7-3	NA
CAWEMSKYTGYHSPLHF	TGTGCCTGGGAGATGTCAAAGTATACAGGGTATCATTCACCCCTCCACTTT	TRBJ1-6	NA	TRBV30	NA
CASSFGVMETQYF	TGCGCCAGCAGCTTCGGGGTTATGGAGACCCAGTACTTC	TRBJ2-5	NA	TRBV5-1	NA
CASSPSGVLFF	TGTGCCAGCAGCCCCTCGGGGGTGCTGTTTTTT	TRBJ2-2	NA	TRBV7-8	NA
CASPLRGGPLSPSYNEQFF	TGCGCCAGCCCCCTCCGGGGGGGTCCTCTCTCGCCCTCCTACAATGAGCAGTTCTTC	TRBJ2-1	TRBD2	TRBV5-1	NA
CASSPPSEGTEKLFF	TGTGCCAGCTCACCCCCTTCTGAGGGTACTGAAAAACTGTTTTTT	TRBJ1-4	NA	TRBV18	NA
CASSWGTSGRGAETQYF	TGTGCCAGCAGCTGGGGAACTAGCGGGAGGGGGGCAGAGACCCAGTACTTC	TRBJ2-5	TRBD2	TRBV7-3	NA
CASSLLGEIYEQYF	TGTGCCAGCAGCCTACTCGGGGAAATCTACGAGCAGTACTTC	TRBJ2-7	NA	TRBV14	NA
CASSLGGLAGRTDTQYF	TGTGCCAGCAGTTTAGGGGGACTAGCGGGCCGCACAGATACGCAGTATTTT	TRBJ2-3	TRBD2	TRBV28	NA
CASSIVLAVYNEQFF	TGTGCCAGTAGTATAGTGCTAGCGGTTTACAATGAGCAGTTCTTC	TRBJ2-1	TRBD2	TRBV19	NA
CASSRPIGPGLNEAFF	TGTGCCAGCAGCCGACCAATAGGCCCTGGGCTGAATGAAGCTTTCTTT	TRBJ1-1	NA	TRBV4-2	NA
CASSLGDSNEQFF	TGTGCCAGCAGCTTAGGGGACTCCAATGAGCAGTTCTTC	TRBJ2-1	NA	TRBV11-3	NA
CAWSQGGFNQPQHF	TGTGCCTGGAGTCAAGGGGGATTTAATCAGCCCCAGCATTTT	TRBJ1-5	NA	TRBV30	NA
CASSPGQGATYEQYF	TGTGCCAGCAGCCCGGGACAGGGGGCTACCTACGAGCAGTACTTC	TRBJ2-7	TRBD1	TRBV4-2	NA
CASSLWGTGPTEAFF	TGTGCCAGCAGCTTATGGGGGACAGGGCCCACTGAAGCTTTCTTT	TRBJ1-1	TRBD1	TRBV11-2	NA
CASTSYVRGSGANVLTF	TGTGCCAGCACGTCCTATGTAAGGGGCTCTGGGGCCAACGTCCTGACTTTC	TRBJ2-6	NA	TRBV5-4	NA
CASSYTGQTNQPQHF	TGCGCCAGCAGCTATACCGGACAGACGAATCAGCCCCAGCATTTT	TRBJ1-5	NA	TRBV5-1	NA
CASSLYGTGGGNTEAFF	TGTGCCAGCAGCTTGTACGGAACAGGGGGAGGGAACACTGAAGCTTTCTTT	TRBJ1-1	TRBD1	TRBV11-2	NA
CASTPGLEQFF	TGTGCCAGCACCCCGGGACTGGAGCAGTTCTTC	TRBJ2-1	NA	TRBV6-6	NA